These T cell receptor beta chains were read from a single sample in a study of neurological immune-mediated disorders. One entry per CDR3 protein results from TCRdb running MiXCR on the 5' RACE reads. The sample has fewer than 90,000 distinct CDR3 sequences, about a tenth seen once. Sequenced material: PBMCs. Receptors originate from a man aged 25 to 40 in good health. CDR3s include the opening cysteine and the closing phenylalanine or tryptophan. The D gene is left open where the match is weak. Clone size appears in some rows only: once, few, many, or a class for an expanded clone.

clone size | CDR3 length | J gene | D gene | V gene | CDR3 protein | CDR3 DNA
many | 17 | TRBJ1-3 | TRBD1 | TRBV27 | CASSLSGTGWSGNTIYF | TGTGCCAGCAGTTTATCCGGGACAGGGTGGTCTGGAAACACCATATATTTT
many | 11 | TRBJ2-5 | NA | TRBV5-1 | CASSSKETQYF | TGCGCCAGCAGCAGTAAAGAGACCCAGTACTTC
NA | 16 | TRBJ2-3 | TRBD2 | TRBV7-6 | CASSLYLAGRSDTQYF | TGTGCCAGCAGCTTGTACCTAGCGGGAAGATCGGATACGCAGTATTTT
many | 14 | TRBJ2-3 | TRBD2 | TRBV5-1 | CASSWTSMSDTQYF | TGCGCCAGCAGCTGGACTAGTATGTCAGATACGCAGTATTTT
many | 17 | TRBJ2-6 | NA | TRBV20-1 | CSASVERANSGANVLTF | TGCAGTGCTAGTGTAGAGCGAGCGAATTCTGGGGCCAACGTCCTGACTTTC
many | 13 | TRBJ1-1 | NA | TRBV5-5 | CASSLHSDTEAFF | TGTGCCAGCAGCTTGCACTCGGACACTGAAGCTTTCTTT
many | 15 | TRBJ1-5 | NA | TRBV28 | CASSLWGRGGQPQHF | TGTGCCAGCAGTTTATGGGGCCGGGGCGGGCAGCCCCAGCATTTT
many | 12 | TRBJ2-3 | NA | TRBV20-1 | CSARGSTDTQYF | TGCAGTGCTAGAGGTAGCACAGATACGCAGTATTTT
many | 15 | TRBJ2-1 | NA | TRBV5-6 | CASSLFDSSYNEQFF | TGTGCCAGCAGCTTGTTCGACAGCTCCTACAATGAGCAGTTCTTC
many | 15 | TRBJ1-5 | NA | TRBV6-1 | CASSEWVQSGQPQHF | TGTGCCAGCAGTGAATGGGTGCAGTCGGGTCAGCCCCAGCATTTT
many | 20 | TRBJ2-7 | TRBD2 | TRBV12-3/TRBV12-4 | CASSSDGDRLAGVPPYEQYF | TGTGCCAGCAGTTCAGATGGGGACAGACTAGCGGGAGTGCCTCCATACGAGCAGTACTTC
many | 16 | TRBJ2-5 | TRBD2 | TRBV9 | CASSVTSGTHQETQYF | TGTGCCAGCAGCGTCACTAGCGGGACCCACCAAGAGACCCAGTACTTC
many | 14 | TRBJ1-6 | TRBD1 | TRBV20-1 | CSASEGTGRAPLHF | TGCAGTGCTAGCGAAGGGACAGGGCGAGCACCCCTCCACTTT
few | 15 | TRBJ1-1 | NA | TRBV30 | CAWRAIQGLNTEAFF | TGTGCCTGGAGGGCAATACAGGGACTGAACACTGAAGCTTTCTTT
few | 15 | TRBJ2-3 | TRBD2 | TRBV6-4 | CASSATSGSTDTQYF | TGTGCCAGCAGTGCCACTAGCGGGAGCACAGATACGCAGTATTTT
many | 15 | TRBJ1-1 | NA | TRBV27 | CASSLSNTGNTEAFF | TGTGCCAGCAGTTTAAGCAATACAGGGAACACTGAAGCTTTCTTT
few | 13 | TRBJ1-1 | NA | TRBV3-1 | CASSQDLVTEAFF | TGTGCCAGCAGCCAAGATTTGGTTACTGAAGCTTTCTTT
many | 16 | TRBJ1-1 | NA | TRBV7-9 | CASSLVEGDGSTEAFF | TGTGCCAGCAGCTTAGTCGAGGGAGATGGGAGCACTGAAGCTTTCTTT
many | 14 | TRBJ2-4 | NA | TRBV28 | CASTGEVAKNIQYF | TGTGCCAGCACAGGGGAAGTAGCCAAAAACATTCAGTACTTC
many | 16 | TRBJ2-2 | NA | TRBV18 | CASSPSADQGAGELFF | TGTGCCAGCTCACCGTCGGCGGATCAGGGCGCCGGGGAGCTGTTTTTT
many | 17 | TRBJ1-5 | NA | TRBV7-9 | CASSSGPRQDSNQPQHF | TGTGCCAGCAGTTCCGGCCCTCGACAGGATAGCAATCAGCCCCAGCATTTT
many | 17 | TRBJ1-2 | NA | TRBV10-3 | CAISEGGGAASNYGYTF | TGTGCCATCAGTGAGGGAGGAGGCGCGGCGTCCAACTATGGCTACACCTTC
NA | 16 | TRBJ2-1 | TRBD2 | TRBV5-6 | CASSFDGTSAYNEQFF | TGTGCCAGCAGCTTCGACGGGACTAGCGCTTACAATGAGCAGTTCTTC
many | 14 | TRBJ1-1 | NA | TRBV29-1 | CSVPRGLMNTEAFF | TGCAGCGTCCCCAGGGGTCTCATGAACACTGAAGCTTTCTTT
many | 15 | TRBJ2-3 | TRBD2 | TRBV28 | CASSTGRPYTDTQYF | TGTGCCAGCAGCACCGGGAGGCCCTACACAGATACGCAGTATTTT
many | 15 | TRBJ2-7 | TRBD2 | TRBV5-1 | CASSPSQRENYEQYF | TGCGCCAGCAGCCCGAGCCAGCGGGAGAATTACGAGCAGTACTTC
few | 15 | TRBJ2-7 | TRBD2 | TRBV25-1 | CASSFAGKGAGEQYF | TGTGCCAGCAGTTTCGCGGGCAAAGGAGCGGGGGAGCAGTACTTC
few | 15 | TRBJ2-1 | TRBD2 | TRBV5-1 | CASSPRTSEDNEQFF | TGCGCCAGCAGCCCTCGGACTAGCGAAGACAATGAGCAGTTCTTC
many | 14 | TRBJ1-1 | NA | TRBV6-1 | CASSEGLGGTEAFF | TGTGCCAGCAGTGAAGGGTTGGGGGGCACTGAAGCTTTCTTT